Sequencing of this T cell receptor beta chain was carried out in a study of cytomegalovirus exposure and HLA in healthy donors. This CDR3 comprises 17 residues. Trimming took 1 base from V and 2 from J; bases not matched to a gene: 10. Germline assignment: CDR1 MGHDK and CDR2 SYGVNS. 13 Jbeta primers and 60 Vbeta primers were used for the PCR. In the original workflow: In a later analysis, of some 80 million unique beta chains, about 11 million appeared in at least two donors. Method: immunoSEQ multiplex PCR; TCRdb's copy keeps in-frame clones and lacks some. V and J calls and clone size are as listed in that table; D and trimming were resolved from the DNA. The table lists around 130,000 clones, roughly 83% of them singletons. Comment on this clone: Its cognate antigen is unknown.

General observations from the study: The authors enumerated 180 or so TCR beta chains as linked to cytomegalovirus. TCR beta V- and J-gene trimming was later associated with a missense DCLRE1C variant. In an earlier analysis, about 87% or about 30%: the productive usage of most TCR beta V segments.

Sample: PBMCs. This sequence originates from a girl aged 2 to 9 in good health and CMV-seronegative. The chain has TRBV25-1 and TRBJ2-5; 7 bases are a match to TRBD2. CDR3 protein: CASSEWGGPDSQETQYF. CDR3 nucleotides: TGTGCCAGCAGTGAATGGGGGGGACCAGACAGTCAAGAGACCCAGTACTTC.